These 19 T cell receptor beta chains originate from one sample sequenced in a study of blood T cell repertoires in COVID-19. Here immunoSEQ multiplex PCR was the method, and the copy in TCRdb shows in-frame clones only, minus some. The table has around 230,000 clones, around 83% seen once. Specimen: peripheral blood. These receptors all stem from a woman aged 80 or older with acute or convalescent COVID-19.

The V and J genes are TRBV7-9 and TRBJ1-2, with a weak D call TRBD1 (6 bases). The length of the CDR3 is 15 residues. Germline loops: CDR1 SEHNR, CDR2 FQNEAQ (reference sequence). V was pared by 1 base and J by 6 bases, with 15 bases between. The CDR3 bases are TGTGCCAGCAGCTTAGATTTAACAGGGAGGGATGGCTACACCTTC. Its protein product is CASSLDLTGRDGYTF.

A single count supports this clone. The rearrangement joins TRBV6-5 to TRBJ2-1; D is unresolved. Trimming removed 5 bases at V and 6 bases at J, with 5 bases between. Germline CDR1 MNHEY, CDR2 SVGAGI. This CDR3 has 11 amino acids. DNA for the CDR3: TGTGCCAGCAGTATCTTCAATGAGCAGTTCTTC. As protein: CASSIFNEQFF.

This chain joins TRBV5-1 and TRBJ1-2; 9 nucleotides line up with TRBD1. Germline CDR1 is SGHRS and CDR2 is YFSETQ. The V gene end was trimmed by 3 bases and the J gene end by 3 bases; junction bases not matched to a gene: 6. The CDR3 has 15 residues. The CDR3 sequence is CASSWGTGMDYGYTF. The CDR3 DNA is TGCGCCAGCAGCTGGGGGACAGGGATGGACTATGGCTACACCTTC.

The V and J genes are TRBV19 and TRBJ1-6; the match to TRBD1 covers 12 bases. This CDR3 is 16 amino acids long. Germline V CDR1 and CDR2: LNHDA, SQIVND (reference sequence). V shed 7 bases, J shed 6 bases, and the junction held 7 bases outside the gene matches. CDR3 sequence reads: CASTTGQGALNSPLHF. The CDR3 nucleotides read TGTGCCAGTACCACGGGACAGGGGGCGCTTAATTCACCCCTCCACTTT.

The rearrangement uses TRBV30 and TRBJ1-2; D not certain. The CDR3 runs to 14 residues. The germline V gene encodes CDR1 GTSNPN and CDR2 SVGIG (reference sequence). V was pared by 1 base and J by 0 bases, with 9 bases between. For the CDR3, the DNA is TGTGCCTGGAGTGAGAGGGCTACTAACTATGGCTACACCTTC. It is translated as CAWSERATNYGYTF. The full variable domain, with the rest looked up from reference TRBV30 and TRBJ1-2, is SQTIHQWPATLVQPVGSPLSLECTVEGTSNPNLYWYRQAAGRGLQLLFYSVGIGQISSEVPQNLSASRPQDRQFILSSKKLLLSDSGFYLCAWSERATNYGYTFGSGTRLTVV.

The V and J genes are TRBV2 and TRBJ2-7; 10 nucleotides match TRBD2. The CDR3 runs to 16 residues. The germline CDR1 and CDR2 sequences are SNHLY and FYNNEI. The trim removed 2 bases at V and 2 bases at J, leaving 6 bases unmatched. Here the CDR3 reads CASSETSGGVAYEQYF. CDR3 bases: TGTGCCAGCAGTGAAACCAGCGGGGGGGTTGCCTACGAGCAGTACTTC.

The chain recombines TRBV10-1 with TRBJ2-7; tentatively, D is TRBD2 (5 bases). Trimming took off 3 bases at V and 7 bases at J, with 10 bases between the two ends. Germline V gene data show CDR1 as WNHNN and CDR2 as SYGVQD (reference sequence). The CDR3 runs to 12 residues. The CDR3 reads CASSEPRGEQYF. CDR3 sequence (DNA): TGCGCCAGCAGTGAACCCCGCGGGGAGCAGTACTTC.

The CDR3 nucleotides read TGTGCCAGCAGTTTATCGAGGGTCCAAGAGACCCAGTACTTC. Translating gives CASSLSRVQETQYF. The chain uses TRBV28 and TRBJ2-5, with D tentatively TRBD2 (5 bases). The V and J ends lost 1 base and 1 base respectively, with 7 bases between them. This CDR3 has 14 residues. Looked up from germline, CDR1 is MDHEN and CDR2 is SYDVKM.

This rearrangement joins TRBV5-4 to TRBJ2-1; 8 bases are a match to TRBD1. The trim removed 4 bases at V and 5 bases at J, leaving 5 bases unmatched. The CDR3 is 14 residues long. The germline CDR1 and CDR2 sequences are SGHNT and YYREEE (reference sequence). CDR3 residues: CASSRPTGDNEQFF. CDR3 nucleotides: TGTGCCAGCAGCCGTCCGACAGGGGACAATGAGCAGTTCTTC.

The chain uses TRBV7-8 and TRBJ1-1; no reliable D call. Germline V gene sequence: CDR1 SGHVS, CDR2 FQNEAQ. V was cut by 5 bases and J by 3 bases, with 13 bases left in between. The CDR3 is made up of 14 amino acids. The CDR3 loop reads CASSPPTRYTEAFF. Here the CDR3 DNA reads TGTGCCAGCAGCCCCCCTACCAGGTACACTGAAGCTTTCTTT.

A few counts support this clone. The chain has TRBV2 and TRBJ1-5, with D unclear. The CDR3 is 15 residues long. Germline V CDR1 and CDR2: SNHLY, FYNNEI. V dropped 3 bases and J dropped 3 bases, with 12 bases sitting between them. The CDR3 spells CASSDELGFNQPQHF. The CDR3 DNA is TGTGCCAGCAGTGATGAGCTAGGCTTCAATCAGCCCCAGCATTTT. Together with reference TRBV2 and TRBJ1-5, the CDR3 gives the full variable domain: EPEVTQTPSHQVTQMGQEVILRCVPISNHLYFYWYRQILGQKVEFLVSFYNNEISEKSEIFDDQFSVERPDGSNFTLKIRSTKLEDSAMYFCASSDELGFNQPQHFGDGTRLSIL.

In DNA form, the CDR3 reads TGTGCCAGCAGCTTCACCGGGTCTAATCAGCCCCAGCATTTT. It is translated as CASSFTGSNQPQHF. J is TRBJ1-5 and V is TRBV5-8; D is ambiguous. The CDR3 contains 14 residues. Germline-derived CDR1 and CDR2 are SGHTS and YDEGEE. V was shortened by 2 bases and J by 4 bases, with 10 bases between the two germline ends.

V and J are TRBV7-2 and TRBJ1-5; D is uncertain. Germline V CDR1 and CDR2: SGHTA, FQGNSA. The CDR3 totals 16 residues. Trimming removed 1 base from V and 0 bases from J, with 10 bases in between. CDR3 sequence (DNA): TGTGCCAGCAGCTTAGGGCAAATTCTTAGCAATCAGCCCCAGCATTTT. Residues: CASSLGQILSNQPQHF.

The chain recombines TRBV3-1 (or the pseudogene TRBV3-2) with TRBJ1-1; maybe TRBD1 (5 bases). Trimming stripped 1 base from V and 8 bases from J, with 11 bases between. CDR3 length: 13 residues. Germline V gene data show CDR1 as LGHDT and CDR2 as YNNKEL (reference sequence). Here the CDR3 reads CASSQGGQGEAFF. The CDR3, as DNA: TGTGCCAGCAGCCAAGGTGGGCAGGGCGAAGCTTTCTTT.

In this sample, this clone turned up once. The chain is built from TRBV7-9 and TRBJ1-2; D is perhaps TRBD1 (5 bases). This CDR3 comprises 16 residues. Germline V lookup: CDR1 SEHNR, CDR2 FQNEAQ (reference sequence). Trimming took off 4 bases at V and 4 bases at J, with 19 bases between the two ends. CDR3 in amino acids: CASSYTGSGIPYGYTF. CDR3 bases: TGTGCCAGCAGCTATACCGGGTCAGGGATACCCTATGGCTACACCTTC.

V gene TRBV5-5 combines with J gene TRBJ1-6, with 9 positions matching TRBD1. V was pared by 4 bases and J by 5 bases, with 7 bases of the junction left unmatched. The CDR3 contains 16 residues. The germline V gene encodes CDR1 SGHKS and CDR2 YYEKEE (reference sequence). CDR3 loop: CASSMGTGWDNSPLHF. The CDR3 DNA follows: TGTGCCAGCAGCATGGGGACAGGGTGGGATAATTCACCCCTCCACTTT.

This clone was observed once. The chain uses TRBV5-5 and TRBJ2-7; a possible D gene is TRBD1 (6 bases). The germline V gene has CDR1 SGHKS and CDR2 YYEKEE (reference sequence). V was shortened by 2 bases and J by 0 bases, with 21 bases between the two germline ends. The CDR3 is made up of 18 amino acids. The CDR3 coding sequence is TGTGCCAGCAGCTTAAGGGGCAGGGGCCTCTATAACTCCTACGAGCAGTACTTC. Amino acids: CASSLRGRGLYNSYEQYF.

The DNA of the CDR3 is TGTGCCAGCTCACCAAAGGGACAGGGGTCTACCACCGGGGAGCTGTTTTTT. Translated: CASSPKGQGSTTGELFF. V is TRBV18 and J is TRBJ2-2, with 10 bases identical to TRBD1. The germline gives CDR1 KGHSH, CDR2 LQKENI. V lost 2 bases and J lost 4; bases outside the gene matches: 7. There are 17 residues in the CDR3.

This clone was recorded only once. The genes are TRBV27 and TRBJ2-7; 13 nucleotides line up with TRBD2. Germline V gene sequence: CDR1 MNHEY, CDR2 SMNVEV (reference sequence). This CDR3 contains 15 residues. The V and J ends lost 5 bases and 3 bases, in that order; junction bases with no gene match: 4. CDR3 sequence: CASSKLAGGLYEQYF. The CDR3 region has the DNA TGTGCCAGCAGTAAACTAGCGGGGGGGCTCTACGAGCAGTACTTC.